This T cell receptor (beta chain) was sequenced during a study of T cells in localized non-small cell lung cancer. Study-wide findings and caveats: Uninvolved adjacent lung showed the highest T cell clonality, exceeding tumor.

In regard to this clone: Its antigen is unknown.

Using immunoSEQ multiplex PCR, the repertoire was profiled, and TCRdb retains in-frame clones only, with some absent. In the table there are about 36,000 clones, approximately 90% of which are singletons. CDR3 length: 18 amino acids. This receptor was identified in a female donor aged 60 or older with stage I lung adenocarcinoma. The chain joins TRBV12-1 to TRBJ2-7; the D call of TRBD2 is as the table states it, not checked on the DNA. TRBV12-1 is labeled a pseudogene. The input for sequencing was peripheral blood, taken before any cancer treatment. The CDR3 bases are TGTGCCAGCAGCTCCCCGCTAAGGGCGAGCGGGGGGGCCTACGAGCAGTACGTC. Translated, it gives CASSSPLRASGGAYEQYV.